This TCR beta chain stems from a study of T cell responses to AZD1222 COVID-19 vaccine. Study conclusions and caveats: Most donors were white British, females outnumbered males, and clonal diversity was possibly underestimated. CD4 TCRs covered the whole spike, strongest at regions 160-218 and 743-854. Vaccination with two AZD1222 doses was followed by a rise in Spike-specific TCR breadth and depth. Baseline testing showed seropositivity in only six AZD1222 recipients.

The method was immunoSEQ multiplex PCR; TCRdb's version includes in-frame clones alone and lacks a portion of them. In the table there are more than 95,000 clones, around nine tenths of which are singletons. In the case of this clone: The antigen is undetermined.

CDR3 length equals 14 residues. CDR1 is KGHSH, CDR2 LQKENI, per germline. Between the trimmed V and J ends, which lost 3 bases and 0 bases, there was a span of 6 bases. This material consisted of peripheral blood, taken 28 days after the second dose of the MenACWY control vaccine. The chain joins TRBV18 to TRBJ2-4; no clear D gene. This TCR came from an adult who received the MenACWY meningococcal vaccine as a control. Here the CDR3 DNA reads TGTGCCAGCTCACCCTACGGAGCCAAAAACATTCAGTACTTC. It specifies CASSPYGAKNIQYF.